These T cell receptor beta chains were read from a single sample in a study of cytomegalovirus exposure and HLA in healthy donors. The table came from immunoSEQ multiplex PCR; TCRdb's copy has only in-frame clones and leaves some out. Its listing shows 140,000 to 150,000 clones. The specimen sequenced was PBMCs. The receptors derive from a male donor in good health and CMV-seronegative. The CDR3 runs from the conserved cysteine through the conserved F or W. Each record gives: V gene, CDR3 protein.

TRBV4-2 | CASSVERSPLHF
TRBV13 | CASSLMAQGGYEQYF
TRBV7-9 | CASSPWTSGQMTQYF
TRBV18 | CASSPQLAKNIQYF
TRBV6-5 | CASTQGGLGNTIYF
TRBV7-8 | CASSQGTMREKLFF
TRBV4-3 | CASSQRGSRGKGSPLHF
TRBV10-2 | CASSESVIPGAFF
TRBV30 | CAWSSPTGLSRQPQHF
TRBV4-3 | CASSQDGASPLHF
TRBV6-1 | CASSVALATNEKLFF
TRBV6-1 | CASSDFGTQETQYF
TRBV5-1 | CASSSTSGSLEQYF
TRBV6-5 | CASTPGSRAYNEQFF
TRBV7-9 | CASSLGAGYDEQYF
TRBV28 | CASKIQGTGNTIYF
TRBV4-2 | CASSQDGRRGGTGELFF
TRBV12-5 | CASGSPGVETQYF
TRBV28 | CASSSGDQPQHF
TRBV9 | CASSGTSIETQYF
TRBV6-5 | CASSSDRVGAKNIQYF
TRBV4-3 | CASSQGPTSAGISPLHF
TRBV29-1 | CSVGSMENTEAFF
TRBV27 | CASSKQGPRAEAFF
TRBV30 | CASLGTSGRETQYF
TRBV7-6 | CASVGRPSYEQYF
TRBV5-4 | CASSSSGGREQYF
TRBV27 | CASSLTSGRAYEQYF
TRBV5-6 | CASSLDRAVGQPQHF
TRBV27 | CASSFVGEGYEQYF
TRBV30 | CAWSRGGGSYNEQFF
TRBV2 | CASSTPGQGNEKLFF
TRBV27 | CASSMRQGGETQYF
TRBV6-1 | CASSEATLRQYF
TRBV10-3 | CAISESQTLEAFF
TRBV25-1 | CASSSTTRGGELFF
TRBV25-1 | CASTRQGHYEQYF
TRBV30 | CAWSPWEGEKLFF
TRBV29-1 | CSVPMGRETQYF
TRBV6-1 | CASTREGVGSEQFF
TRBV30 | CAWSVLVSNYGYTF
TRBV29-1 | CSVTGTGQGNQPQHF
TRBV6-1 | CASSEVSGKYNEQFF
TRBV5-1 | CASSLESSYEQYF
TRBV30 | CAWSRGLAVQETQYF